The 9 T cell receptor beta chains presented below share a single source sample, sequenced in a study of cytomegalovirus exposure and HLA in healthy donors. PCR amplification relied on 60 Vbeta primers (plus 13 Jbeta primers). The data were produced by immunoSEQ multiplex PCR, yet TCRdb's version contains in-frame clones alone and is incomplete. The sample consists of some 98,000 clones, around 80% of them appearing once. Sequenced sample: PBMCs. Receptors originate from a man aged 18-30 years in good health and CMV-seropositive.

The V call is TRBV11-2, the J call TRBJ1-6; no clear D. Germline CDR1 is SGHAT and CDR2 is FQNNGV. The CDR3 has 14 amino acids. The V and J ends lost 5 bases and 0 bases respectively, with 5 bases between them. Here the CDR3 reads CASSLSSYNSPLHF. CDR3 coding DNA: TGTGCCAGCAGCCTTAGCTCCTATAATTCACCCCTCCACTTT.

This chain links TRBV4-1 with TRBJ1-5; 7 bases align to TRBD1. This CDR3 is built from 15 residues. J was trimmed by 3 bases and V by 0 bases; bases with no gene match: 2. The germline V gene has CDR1 MGHRA and CDR2 YSYEKL. The CDR3 DNA reads as TGCGCCAGCAGCCAAGACAGGGGGAACAATCAGCCCCAGCATTTT. Translating it yields CASSQDRGNNQPQHF.

V and J are TRBV19 and TRBJ1-3, with a tentative D call TRBD1 (6 bases). The CDR3 length is 19 residues. V was clipped by 6 bases and J by 3 bases, with 27 bases between them. Germline CDR1 and CDR2: LNHDA and SQIVND (reference sequence). CDR3 loop: CASRFGSQRTADLGNTIYF. The CDR3 coding sequence is TGTGCCAGTAGATTTGGTTCCCAAAGGACAGCCGATCTTGGAAACACCATATATTTT.

V gene TRBV27 combines with J gene TRBJ2-7; possibly TRBD1 for D (5 bases). CDR1 and CDR2 from the germline V gene are MNHEY and SMNVEV (reference sequence). Trimming took off 2 bases at V and 6 bases at J, with 8 bases between the two ends. The CDR3 runs to 12 residues. CDR3 bases: TGTGCCAGCAGTTTACAGGGATCCGAGCAGTACTTC. As protein: CASSLQGSEQYF.

This chain links TRBV19 with TRBJ2-1; 7 bases fit TRBD2. The CDR3 is 15 residues long. The germline CDR1 and CDR2 sequences are LNHDA and SQIVND (reference sequence). V gave up 1 base and J gave up 5 bases; unmatched junction bases: 5. Written as DNA, the CDR3 is TGTGCCAGTAGTATAGGGGACTACCAAAACAATGAGCAGTTCTTC. It encodes CASSIGDYQNNEQFF.

The chain links TRBV11-2 to TRBJ1-1, with TRBD1 as a possible D gene (5 bases). V gave up 2 bases and J gave up 0 bases, with 13 bases separating them. Germline V gene lookup returns CDR1 SGHAT and CDR2 FQNNGV. The CDR3 runs 16 residues. The CDR3 is CASSLRRQSMNTEAFF. The CDR3 nucleotides read TGTGCCAGCAGCTTAAGACGACAGTCCATGAACACTGAAGCTTTCTTT.

The chain joins TRBV7-9 to TRBJ2-7; TRBD1 agrees at 7 bases. The CDR3 is made up of 16 amino acids. Germline CDR1 and CDR2: SEHNR and FQNEAQ (reference sequence). V was pared by 1 base and J by 4 bases, with 10 bases of the junction left unmatched. The CDR3 region is CASSLGGQFGKYEQYF. As DNA, the CDR3 is TGTGCCAGCAGCTTAGGGGGACAGTTTGGGAAATACGAGCAGTACTTC.

This clone was observed a single time. This chain uses TRBV25-1 with TRBJ1-6; 9 nucleotides agree with TRBD1. V dropped 2 bases and J dropped 10; count of bases not matched to a gene: 9. The germline CDR1 and CDR2 sequences are MGHDK and SYGVNS. The CDR3 is made up of 16 amino acids. The CDR3 loop is CASSELPGQGPSPLHF. DNA for the CDR3: TGTGCCAGCAGTGAACTCCCGGGACAGGGTCCCTCACCCCTCCACTTT.

The chain carries TRBV28 and TRBJ2-7; 8 nucleotides match TRBD1. J lost 2 bases, V lost 6 bases, and 6 bases had no gene match. This CDR3 comprises 14 residues. Germline CDR1 and CDR2: MDHEN and SYDVKM. CDR3 DNA sequence: TGTGCCAGCAGCAGACAGGGGTCGACCTACGAGCAGTACTTC. It specifies CASSRQGSTYEQYF. Full variable domain (missing parts from reference TRBV28 and TRBJ2-7): DVKVTQSSRYLVKRTGEKVFLECVQDMDHENMFWYRQDPGLGLRLIYFSYDVKMKEKGDIPEGYSVSREKKERFSLILESASTNQTSMYLCASSRQGSTYEQYFGPGTRLTVT.